Below are 14 T cell receptor beta chains sequenced from a single sample in a study of human T cells and chemical hapten exposure. Described time point: pre-sensitization, week 0. Treatment described: therapeutic diphenylcyclopropenone sensitization with weekly scalp DPC. TCRdb reprocessed the RACE reads via MiXCR and lists one record per CDR3 protein. This sample carries a few hundred thousand distinct CDR3 sequences, approximately 8.6% of them seen once, and the ten largest clones take roughly 2.5%. Here the sequenced sample was whole blood, taken in connection with sensitization to the hapten diphenylcyclopropenone (DPC). The receptor set was obtained from a woman aged 40 to 50 with alopecia areata. Some clones in this sample may be carry-over from other donors' samples.

This clonotype was counted a few times. The chain joins TRBV5-1 to TRBJ1-1; D gene uncertain. CDR3 length: 17 residues. The germline V gene encodes CDR1 SGHRS and CDR2 YFSETQ. Trimming removed 2 bases from V and 0 bases from J, with 17 bases in between. CDR3 protein: CASSFLPTPLLNTEAFF. For the CDR3, the DNA is TGCGCCAGCAGCTTCTTACCCACCCCCCTACTGAACACTGAAGCTTTCTTT. The full variable domain, rest sourced from reference TRBV5-1 and TRBJ1-1, is KAGVTQTPRYLIKTRGQQVTLSCSPISGHRSVSWYQQTPGQGLQFLFEYFSETQRNKGNFPGRFSGRQFSNSRSEMNVSTLELGDSALYLCASSFLPTPLLNTEAFFGQGTRLTVV.

The rearrangement links TRBV20-1 to TRBJ1-1, with 8 bases lining up with TRBD1. Germline CDR1 is DFQATT and CDR2 is SNEGSKA (reference sequence). The V gene end was trimmed by 6 bases and the J gene end by 2 bases; junction bases not matched to a gene: 2. CDR3 size: 12 residues. The CDR3 spells CSAGQVNTEAFF. CDR3 coding DNA: TGCAGTGCGGGACAGGTCAACACTGAAGCTTTCTTT.

This clonotype was seen a handful of times. The chain uses TRBV21-1 and TRBJ2-5. TRBV21-1 is a recognized pseudogene. The CDR3 is 14 amino acids. For the CDR3, the DNA is TGTGCCAGCAGCAAAGAGGTTAACCAAGAGACCCAGTACTTC. It specifies CASSKEVNQETQYF.

This clonotype showed up many times. The chain is built from TRBV28 and TRBJ1-3, with D perhaps matching TRBD1 (5 bases). CDR1 is MDHEN and CDR2 is SYDVKM in the germline V gene. The germline V and J ends were trimmed by 4 bases and 2 bases, with 12 bases remaining between them. The CDR3 loop spans 15 amino acids. The CDR3 loop is CASSSDKGPGNTIYF. CDR3 sequence (DNA): TGTGCCAGCAGTTCAGACAAGGGGCCTGGAAACACCATATATTTT.

CDR3: CASTRQGYHGYTF. The CDR3 DNA is TGTGCCAGCACCAGACAGGGGTACCATGGCTACACCTTC. V usage is TRBV6-5 and J usage is TRBJ1-2, with TRBD1 identical over 8 bases. J was trimmed by 6 bases and V by 7 bases; bases with no gene match: 7. Per germline, CDR1 MNHEY and CDR2 SVGAGI. The CDR3 sequence is 13 residues long.

This clonotype was seen many times. This chain joins TRBV12-3 or TRBV12-4 and TRBJ1-2; maybe TRBD1 (6 bases). The CDR3 has 13 residues. The V end lost 5 bases, the J end lost 5 bases, and 12 bases lay between the germline ends. The chain's CDR3 is CASSPQGSYGYTF. As DNA, the CDR3 is TGTGCCAGCAGTCCTCAGGGGTCATATGGCTACACCTTC.

The J gene is TRBJ1-2, the V gene TRBV3-1; possibly TRBD1 for D (5 bases). The germline V gene has CDR1 LGHDT and CDR2 YNNKEL (reference sequence). V was pared by 1 base and J by 2 bases, with 11 bases between. This CDR3 region has 15 residues. The CDR3 is CASSQARGPNYGYTF. The DNA for the CDR3 is TGTGCCAGCAGCCAAGCGCGGGGCCCGAACTATGGCTACACCTTC. The full variable domain, completed using reference TRBV3-1 and TRBJ1-2, is DTAVSQTPKYLVTQMGNDKSIKCEQNLGHDTMYWYKQDSKKFLKIMFSYNNKELIINETVPNRFSPKSPDKAHLNLHINSLELGDSAVYFCASSQARGPNYGYTFGSGTRLTVV.

This clonotype was counted ten times or more. The chain has TRBV11-2 and TRBJ2-3; D ambiguous. CDR1 is SGHAT, CDR2 FQNNGV, per germline. V lost 1 base and J 4 bases, leaving 9 bases between the germline ends. The CDR3 spans 14 residues. This CDR3 reads CASSLGQTADTQYF. Here the CDR3 DNA reads TGTGCCAGCAGCTTAGGGCAGACCGCAGATACGCAGTATTTT.

The chain employs TRBV6-5 and TRBJ1-4; maybe TRBD1 (5 bases). Germline CDR1 reads MNHEY; CDR2 reads SVGAGI. Trimming cost V 6 bases and J 0 bases, with 17 bases left between them. CDR3 length equals 17 residues. The CDR3 loop reads CASSEDPLRATNEKLFF. The CDR3 nucleotides read TGTGCCAGCAGCGAAGACCCTCTCAGGGCAACTAATGAAAAACTGTTTTTT.

This clonotype was found a few times. V usage is TRBV30 and J usage is TRBJ2-4; D remains ambiguous. Trimming left V 1 base short and J 8 bases short, with 15 bases between. The CDR3 sequence is 14 residues long. CDR1 is GTSNPN and CDR2 is SVGIG in the germline V gene (reference sequence). This chain's CDR3 is CAWSGRLWGDIQYF. CDR3 bases: TGTGCCTGGAGTGGTCGACTCTGGGGTGACATTCAGTACTTC.

This clonotype was observed at least ten times. This chain links TRBV7-6 with TRBJ2-3; D remains ambiguous. Germline lookup yields CDR1 SGHVS and CDR2 FNYEAQ. The CDR3 length is 18 residues. With 1 base removed from V and 0 bases from J, the gap between germline ends came to 17 bases. The CDR3 here is CASSLGVGPTTSTDTQYF. CDR3 in DNA: TGTGCCAGCAGCTTAGGGGTGGGTCCAACTACTAGCACAGATACGCAGTATTTT.

This clonotype was counted at least ten times. The chain combines TRBV29-1 with TRBJ2-7; D is perhaps TRBD2 (6 bases). The germline CDR1 and CDR2 sequences are SQVTM and ANQGSEA. The CDR3 is 13 amino acids. The V gene lost 2 bases and the J gene lost 6 bases, with 14 bases spanning the gap. CDR3 coding DNA: TGCAGCGTTGAACCGCACGAGGGAGGCGAGCAGTACTTC. Translated, it gives CSVEPHEGGEQYF.

This clonotype was counted only a few times. The chain combines TRBV27 with TRBJ1-6; the D gene is possibly TRBD1 (6 bases). The V end was cut by 3 bases, the J end by 2 bases, with 17 bases between. Germline CDR1 and CDR2: MNHEY and SMNVEV (reference sequence). The CDR3 sequence is 18 residues long. CDR3 sequence reads: CASSFSPRGRTYNSPLHF. Here the CDR3 DNA reads TGTGCCAGCAGTTTTAGCCCCCGGGGGCGTACCTATAATTCACCCCTCCACTTT.

This clonotype was detected a few times. The rearrangement joins TRBV6-6 to TRBJ1-5, with 8 bases lining up with TRBD1. This CDR3 is built from 15 residues. Unmatched junction bases numbered 9, after V lost 7 bases and J lost 4 bases. Germline V gene data show CDR1 as MNHNY and CDR2 as SVGAGI (reference sequence). The CDR3: CASIHQGAKNQPQHF. The CDR3 bases are TGTGCCAGCATACATCAGGGGGCGAAGAATCAGCCCCAGCATTTT.